The rows below give T cell receptor beta chains drawn from one sample of a study of blood T cell repertoires in COVID-19. Data came from immunoSEQ multiplex PCR; TCRdb stores just in-frame clones and leaves some out. Of 50,000 to 65,000 clones in the sample, 65% to 85% were seen once. Sequences were obtained from PBMCs or T cells enriched from blood (not recorded which). These receptors came from a woman aged 60-75 years who had been exposed to COVID-19. Each CDR3 is given with its conserved first and last residue. D genes are given only for firm matches. Clone size, where shown, is once, few, many, or a class for clones that have expanded.

size	J	D	V	CDR3	DNA
.	TRBJ1-3	.	TRBV9	CASSPSSAGNTIYF	TGTGCCAGCAGCCCCTCCTCGGCTGGAAACACCATATATTTT
.	TRBJ1-5	.	TRBV19	CASSISRGGGNQPQHF	TGTGCCAGTAGTATAAGTAGAGGAGGGGGCAATCAGCCCCAGCATTTT
.	TRBJ2-1	TRBD2	TRBV15	CATSTPGGEQFF	TGTGCCACCAGCACCCCCGGGGGGGAGCAGTTCTTC
.	TRBJ1-5	TRBD1	TRBV6-5	CASIPGQIMNQPQHF	TGTGCCAGCATACCGGGACAGATTATGAATCAGCCCCAGCATTTT
.	TRBJ2-3	TRBD1	TRBV19	CASSTTGDDTQYF	TGTGCCAGTAGTACCACAGGGGACGATACGCAGTATTTT
.	TRBJ2-2	TRBD2	TRBV11-3	CASSLVLAGNTGELFF	TGTGCCAGCAGCTTAGTCCTAGCGGGAAACACCGGGGAGCTGTTTTTT
.	TRBJ2-3	.	TRBV4-1	CASSQDPSTDTQYF	TGCGCCAGCAGCCAAGATCCTAGCACAGATACGCAGTATTTT
many	TRBJ1-2	.	TRBV30	CAWLRGQAHYGYTF	TGTGCCTGGCTGCGCGGGCAGGCCCATTATGGCTACACCTTC
.	TRBJ2-5	.	TRBV9	CASGVTGRETQYF	TGTGCCAGCGGGGTTACAGGGAGAGAGACCCAGTACTTC
.	TRBJ2-1	TRBD1	TRBV19	CARGDSPNNEQFF	TGTGCCCGAGGGGACAGTCCAAACAATGAGCAGTTCTTC
.	TRBJ2-5	TRBD1	TRBV19	CASSIVGTGIPEETQYF	TGTGCCAGTAGTATAGTGGGGACAGGTATTCCGGAAGAGACCCAGTACTTC
.	TRBJ1-1	.	TRBV9	CASGEILDGEAFF	TGTGCCAGCGGGGAGATACTTGACGGTGAAGCTTTCTTT
once	TRBJ2-1	.	TRBV2	CASTLGTSSNEQFF	TGTGCCAGCACCCTCGGGACTTCCTCCAATGAGCAGTTCTTC
.	TRBJ1-1	.	TRBV5-4	CASSWRGGSNMNTEAFF	TGTGCCAGCAGCTGGCGGGGCGGGAGCAATATGAACACTGAAGCTTTCTTT
.	TRBJ2-3	.	TRBV5-1	CASSLGGHGTDTQYF	TGCGCCAGCAGCCTGGGGGGGCATGGCACAGATACGCAGTATTTT
.	TRBJ1-1	TRBD1	TRBV5-1	CASSLEGTGLITEAFF	TGCGCCAGCAGCTTGGAAGGGACAGGCTTGATCACTGAAGCTTTCTTT
.	TRBJ2-1	TRBD2	TRBV19	CASSPRLAGGNNEQFF	TGTGCCAGTAGTCCGAGACTAGCGGGAGGGAACAATGAGCAGTTCTTC
.	TRBJ2-7	.	TRBV7-6	CASSLDPAGGYEQYF	TGTGCCAGCAGCTTAGATCCAGCGGGCGGTTACGAGCAGTACTTC
.	TRBJ1-2	TRBD1	TRBV28	CASSWRQGMGYTF	TGTGCCAGCAGTTGGAGACAGGGTATGGGCTACACCTTC
.	TRBJ1-3	.	TRBV28	CASTKGAGTGNTIYF	TGTGCCAGCACCAAAGGGGCAGGAACTGGAAACACCATATATTTT
.	TRBJ2-3	.	TRBV6-5	CASSYSYLDTQYF	TGTGCCAGCAGTTACTCCTATTTAGATACGCAGTATTTT
.	TRBJ1-2	TRBD1	TRBV5-4	CASSLPSAPGTGNGYTF	TGTGCCAGCAGCTTACCGAGTGCCCCCGGGACAGGGAATGGCTACACCTTC
.	TRBJ1-6	.	TRBV19	CASSAYSNSPLHF	TGTGCCAGTAGTGCCTATTCTAATTCACCCCTCCACTTT
.	TRBJ1-5	.	TRBV28	CASSGRGPGNQPQHF	TGTGCCAGCAGTGGGCGGGGGCCTGGCAATCAGCCCCAGCATTTT
.	TRBJ2-3	TRBD2	TRBV2	CASNSAGGGTDTQYF	TGTGCCAGCAATTCAGCGGGGGGCGGCACAGATACGCAGTATTTT
.	TRBJ2-5	TRBD2	TRBV14	CASSPITSGTALKYF	TGTGCCAGCAGCCCCATCACTAGCGGGACGGCCCTCAAGTACTTC
few	TRBJ2-7	TRBD1	TRBV27	CASSSGQGARYEQYF	TGTGCCAGCAGTTCGGGACAGGGGGCAAGATACGAGCAGTACTTC
few	TRBJ1-1	TRBD1	TRBV29-1	CSVEGTGMNTEAFF	TGCAGCGTTGAAGGGACAGGCATGAACACTGAAGCTTTCTTT
.	TRBJ2-1	TRBD1	TRBV24-1	CATRETGGSYNEQFF	TGTGCCACCAGAGAGACAGGGGGCTCCTACAATGAGCAGTTCTTC
few	TRBJ1-2	TRBD1	TRBV5-6	CASSLRQGDGYTF	TGTGCCAGCAGCCTGAGACAGGGGGACGGCTACACCTTC
.	TRBJ2-1	.	TRBV4-3	CASSQTGDNEQFF	TGCGCCAGCAGCCAAACAGGAGACAATGAGCAGTTCTTC
.	TRBJ1-1	.	TRBV4-2	CASSQGGRGRQTEAFF	TGTGCCAGCAGCCAAGGAGGGAGGGGGAGGCAGACTGAAGCTTTCTTT
.	TRBJ2-3	.	TRBV5-1	CASSLALADTQYF	TGCGCCAGCAGCTTGGCCCTAGCAGATACGCAGTATTTT
.	TRBJ2-3	.	TRBV7-3	CASKTGSTDTQYF	TGTGCCAGCAAAACAGGGAGCACAGATACGCAGTATTTT
once	TRBJ2-7	.	TRBV9	CASSVGIESYEQYF	TGTGCCAGCAGCGTAGGTATCGAGAGCTACGAGCAGTACTTC
.	TRBJ2-3	TRBD1	TRBV6-1	CASSDRDRVTDTQYF	TGTGCCAGCAGTGACCGGGACAGAGTCACAGATACGCAGTATTTT
.	TRBJ2-1	.	TRBV9	CASSVEADYPYNEQFF	TGTGCCAGCAGCGTAGAAGCGGACTACCCCTACAATGAGCAGTTCTTC
.	TRBJ1-2	.	TRBV14	CASSQHATQRYGYTF	TGTGCCAGCAGCCAACACGCTACCCAGCGCTATGGCTACACCTTC
.	TRBJ2-1	TRBD2	TRBV9	CASSASLGRVVNKGNEQFF	TGTGCCAGCAGCGCCTCGTTAGGGAGGGTCGTCAACAAGGGGAATGAGCAGTTCTTC
.	TRBJ1-2	.	TRBV9	CASSVAPGLDYGYTF	TGTGCCAGCAGCGTAGCGCCAGGGTTGGACTATGGCTACACCTTC
.	TRBJ1-1	.	TRBV12-3/TRBV12-4	CASSHRLTGAFF	TGTGCCAGCAGCCACCGACTTACTGGGGCTTTCTTT
.	TRBJ2-6	TRBD1	TRBV28	CASSGQVFSGANVLTF	TGTGCCAGCAGCGGACAGGTCTTCTCTGGGGCCAACGTCCTGACTTTC
.	TRBJ1-1	TRBD1	TRBV7-8	CASSPPGQGAMNTEAFF	TGTGCCAGCAGCCCGCCGGGACAGGGGGCGATGAACACTGAAGCTTTCTTT
.	TRBJ1-1	.	TRBV9	CASSGDRQDTEAFF	TGTGCCAGCAGCGGAGACAGGCAGGACACTGAAGCTTTCTTT
.	TRBJ1-5	.	TRBV2	CASSVAANQPQHF	TGTGCCAGCAGTGTGGCAGCGAATCAGCCCCAGCATTTT
once	TRBJ1-2	TRBD1	TRBV30	CAWREGQGYGYTF	TGTGCCTGGAGGGAGGGACAGGGATATGGCTACACCTTC
.	TRBJ2-2	.	TRBV5-1	CASSLGEANTGELFF	TGCGCCAGCAGCTTGGGGGAGGCGAACACCGGGGAGCTGTTTTTT
once	TRBJ1-2	.	TRBV20-1	CSAPSGYGYTF	TGCAGTGCGCCGTCGGGCTATGGCTACACCTTC